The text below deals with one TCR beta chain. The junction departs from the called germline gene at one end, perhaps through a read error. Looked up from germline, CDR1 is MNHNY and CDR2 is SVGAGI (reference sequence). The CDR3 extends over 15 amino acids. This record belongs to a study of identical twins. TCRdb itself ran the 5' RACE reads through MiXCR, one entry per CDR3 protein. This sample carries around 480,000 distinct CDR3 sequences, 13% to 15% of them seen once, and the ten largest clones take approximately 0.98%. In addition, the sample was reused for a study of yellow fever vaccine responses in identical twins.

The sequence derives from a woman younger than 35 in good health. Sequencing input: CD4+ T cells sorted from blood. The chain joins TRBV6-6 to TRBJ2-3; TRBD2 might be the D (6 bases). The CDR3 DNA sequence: TGTGCCAGTAGTTGGGAGCGGGTGAGCACAGATACGCAGTATTTT. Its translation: CASSWERVSTDTQYF.